Shown below are 21 T cell receptor beta chains from a single sample sequenced in a study of blood T cell repertoires in COVID-19. TCRdb's table, derived via immunoSEQ multiplex PCR, lists solely in-frame clones and lacks some. The data hold around 250,000 clones, with 70% to 90% observed a single time. The sample comprised peripheral blood. These receptors were collected from a woman aged 70-85 years with active or convalescent COVID-19.

The chain employs TRBV11-3 and TRBJ2-2; D perhaps matches TRBD1 (6 bases). Trimming took off 11 bases at V and 7 bases at J, with 14 bases between the two ends. CDR1 and CDR2 from the germline V gene are SGHNT and YENEEA. This CDR3 spans 12 amino acids. The DNA for the CDR3 is TGTGCCTCAACTCAGGGGAACGGGGAGCTGTTTTTT. Encoded protein: CASTQGNGELFF.

The CDR3 loop is CASFTDRGDGYTF. The CDR3 DNA sequence: TGTGCCAGCTTCACGGACAGGGGTGACGGCTACACCTTC. The rearrangement uses TRBV18 and TRBJ1-2; 9 bases align to TRBD1. CDR3 length: 13 residues. Germline CDR1 and CDR2: KGHSH and LQKENI. V trimming: 7 bases; J trimming: 8 bases; junction bases outside the gene matches: 8.

J is TRBJ1-1 and V is TRBV6-5; 11 nucleotides match TRBD1. The germline gives CDR1 MNHEY, CDR2 SVGAGI. The CDR3 runs 14 residues. Losses at the gene ends were 10 bases for V and 0 bases for J; bases not matched to a gene: 4. The CDR3 loop is CATDRGQLNTEAFF. The CDR3 DNA reads as TGTGCCACGGACAGGGGGCAATTGAACACTGAAGCTTTCTTT.

The chain links TRBV6-5 to TRBJ1-4; D unclear. Germline lookup yields CDR1 MNHEY and CDR2 SVGAGI. The CDR3 extends over 16 amino acids. Trimming took off 2 bases at V and 8 bases at J, with 18 bases between the two ends. CDR3 DNA sequence: TGTGCCAGCAGTTACGTCGGTGGGAGTCGAGGAGAAAAACTGTTTTTT. It is translated as CASSYVGGSRGEKLFF.

The V gene is TRBV11-2, the J gene TRBJ1-5, with TRBD1 identical over 10 bases. The CDR3 loop spans 14 amino acids. Germline V gene data show CDR1 as SGHAT and CDR2 as FQNNGV. V was pared by 5 bases and J by 7 bases, with 5 bases of the junction left unmatched. CDR3 in DNA: TGTGCCAGCAGCCGGGACAGGGGAGGCCAGCCCCAGCATTTT. Encoded protein: CASSRDRGGQPQHF.

This clone has more than one count but fewer than ten. V gene TRBV9 combines with J gene TRBJ2-5; the match to TRBD2 covers 10 bases. The CDR3 runs to 16 residues. The ends lost 0 bases at V and 5 bases at J; junction bases unmatched: 7. Germline V gene lookup returns CDR1 SGDLS and CDR2 YYNGEE. The CDR3, as DNA: TGTGCCAGCAGCGTAGGTCCAGCGGGGGGGATGGAGACCCAGTACTTC. This gives the protein CASSVGPAGGMETQYF. The full variable domain, its missing parts supplied by reference TRBV9 and TRBJ2-5, is DSGVTQTPKHLITATGQRVTLRCSPRSGDLSVYWYQQSLDQGLQFLIQYYNGEERAKGNILERFSAQQFPDLHSELNLSSLELGDSALYFCASSVGPAGGMETQYFGPGTRLLVL.

The V call is TRBV2, the J call TRBJ2-7; TRBD1 matches at 7 bases. Germline V gene lookup returns CDR1 SNHLY and CDR2 FYNNEI. The V segment lost 6 bases and the J segment 5 bases; nucleotides outside the gene matches: 10. This CDR3 has 14 residues. The CDR3 DNA sequence: TGTGCCAGCAGGGGGGCAGGGGGAGTCCACGAGCAGTACTTC. Translating gives CASRGAGGVHEQYF.

This clone has a handful of counts. This chain uses TRBV25-1 with TRBJ2-7; D is unclear. The germline V and J ends were trimmed by 3 bases and 5 bases, with 11 bases remaining between them. CDR1 MGHDK and CDR2 SYGVNS come from the germline V gene. The CDR3 extends over 13 amino acids. The chain's CDR3 is CASSDPPRNEQYF. In DNA, the CDR3 is TGTGCCAGCAGTGATCCCCCTAGAAACGAGCAGTACTTC.

The gene calls are TRBV5-1 and TRBJ2-5; D perhaps matches TRBD1 (5 bases). The CDR3 length is 13 residues. With 8 bases removed from V and 1 base from J, the gap between germline ends came to 12 bases. Germline CDR1 SGHRS, CDR2 YFSETQ. CDR3 protein: CASSAGIQETQYF. The CDR3 nucleotides are TGCGCCAGTTCGGCAGGGATCCAAGAGACCCAGTACTTC.

The J gene is TRBJ1-6, the V gene TRBV6-5; 10 positions match TRBD1. V trimming: 2 bases; J trimming: 10 bases; junction bases outside the gene matches: 8. Germline-derived CDR1 and CDR2 are MNHEY and SVGAGI. CDR3 length: 16 residues. Here the CDR3 reads CASSYPRDRGHSPLHF. The CDR3, as DNA: TGTGCCAGCAGTTACCCAAGGGACAGGGGACACTCACCCCTCCACTTT.

The rearrangement joins TRBV6-5 to TRBJ1-2; 8 bases agree with TRBD1. The V and J ends lost 6 bases and 4 bases, in that order; junction bases with no gene match: 10. CDR1 and CDR2 (germline): MNHEY, SVGAGI. This CDR3 is 15 amino acids long. Written as DNA, the CDR3 is TGTGCCAGCAGCTCCGACAGGGGTCTTGGCTATGGCTACACCTTC. It specifies CASSSDRGLGYGYTF.

The rearrangement links TRBV27 to TRBJ1-3; 10 nucleotides align to TRBD1. Germline CDR1 reads MNHEY; CDR2 reads SMNVEV (reference sequence). The ends lost 4 bases at V and 1 base at J; junction bases unmatched: 4. The CDR3 loop spans 16 amino acids. CDR3: CASSSRQGASGNTIYF. The CDR3 DNA is TGTGCCAGCAGTTCCCGACAGGGGGCATCTGGAAACACCATATATTTT.

This clone was seen a few times. The chain couples TRBV3-1 (or the pseudogene TRBV3-2) to TRBJ1-5, with 8 bases matching TRBD1. With V trimmed by 3 bases and J by 6 bases, 16 bases remained unmatched. The CDR3 totals 18 residues. CDR1 and CDR2 from the germline V gene are LGHDT and YNNKEL (reference sequence). The CDR3: CASSQAFLQGVLGQPQHF. The DNA of the CDR3 is TGTGCCAGCAGCCAGGCATTCTTACAGGGGGTGTTGGGTCAGCCCCAGCATTTT.

The chain combines TRBV5-1 with TRBJ2-3; no clear D. The CDR3 runs 12 residues. Deletions cut 2 bases from V and 3 bases from J, with 4 bases between. Germline CDR1 SGHRS, CDR2 YFSETQ. The CDR3 loop is CASSFPTDTQYF. The DNA for the CDR3 is TGCGCCAGCAGCTTCCCTACAGATACGCAGTATTTT.

The chain carries TRBV18 and TRBJ1-3; TRBD1 might be the D (6 bases). Germline CDR1 KGHSH, CDR2 LQKENI. The CDR3 is 19 residues long. Trimming removed 4 bases from V and 0 bases from J, with 22 bases in between. For the CDR3, the DNA is TGTGCCAGCTCACGGACAGACAATTTTTTCTTAGGCTCTGGAAACACCATATATTTT. This gives the protein CASSRTDNFFLGSGNTIYF.

The chain uses TRBV19 and TRBJ1-5, with TRBD1 matching 10 bases. The CDR3 contains 14 residues. The junction had 5 bases not matched to a gene; V was cut back by 5 bases and J by 7 bases. Germline V gene lookup returns CDR1 LNHDA and CDR2 SQIVND (reference sequence). The CDR3 here is CASSDRGLGQPQHF. The CDR3 DNA sequence: TGTGCCAGTAGTGACAGGGGGCTAGGGCAGCCCCAGCATTTT.

This clone was recorded once. The genes are TRBV18 and TRBJ1-4; TRBD1 matches 9 bases. CDR3 length equals 14 residues. Germline V gene lookup returns CDR1 KGHSH and CDR2 LQKENI. V gave up 4 bases and J gave up 7 bases; unmatched junction bases: 4. This CDR3 reads CASSRDRASEKLFF. CDR3 bases: TGTGCCAGCTCACGGGACAGGGCCAGTGAAAAACTGTTTTTT.

There are a few counts of this clone. The chain links TRBV20-1 to TRBJ2-1; no reliable D call. CDR1 and CDR2 from the germline V gene are DFQATT and SNEGSKA (reference sequence). The CDR3 is 11 residues long. V was clipped by 2 bases and J by 7 bases, with 6 bases between them. The CDR3 DNA reads TGCAGTGCTAGATTCGGGAATGAGCAGTTCTTC. It yields the protein CSARFGNEQFF.

This chain connects TRBV11-2 to TRBJ1-2; the D gene is possibly TRBD1 (5 bases). V was trimmed by 2 bases and J by 7 bases, leaving 17 bases between them. CDR1 and CDR2 (germline): SGHAT, FQNNGV. The CDR3 has 15 residues. CDR3 sequence (DNA): TGTGCCAGCAGCTTAACCGTCGCAGGGCTCAGTGGCTACACCTTC. Encoded protein: CASSLTVAGLSGYTF.

The chain uses TRBV11-2 and TRBJ1-5; D gene uncertain. From germline, CDR1 is SGHAT and CDR2 FQNNGV. The CDR3 covers 13 residues. With 0 bases removed from V and 9 bases from J, the gap between germline ends came to 9 bases. CDR3 DNA sequence: TGTGCCAGCAGCTTAGATGAGATTGCGCCCCAGCATTTT. The encoded protein is CASSLDEIAPQHF.

The chain joins TRBV19 to TRBJ1-5, with TRBD1 matching 10 bases. Germline trimming cut 11 bases from V and 2 bases from J; bases unmatched to any gene: 18. CDR1 is LNHDA, CDR2 SQIVND, per germline (reference sequence). The CDR3 is 18 residues long. CDR3 in DNA: TGTGCCGCCTCTACGACAGGGGGCGCGGGTGTTGGCAATCAGCCCCAGCATTTT. This translates into CAASTTGGAGVGNQPQHF.